Given below is one T cell receptor beta chain in context. Other DNA sequences in this sample translate to the same CDR3. Clones were read by immunoSEQ multiplex PCR, and TCRdb kept only the in-frame ones, dropping some. The sample includes roughly 1.4 million clones, about 98.5% seen only once; the top ten take over 0.3%. The sample is drawn from a study of shared clonotypes between healthy human individuals. Study details: Aged 18 to 49, the donors were two women and three men.

Only Caucasian adults living in Nashville, Tennessee made up the donor group. This sequence originates from a man younger than 40 in good health. Sequenced material: naive CD4+ T cells sorted from blood. Subset specified: CD45RA+ positively selected.

In nucleotides, the CDR3 is TGTGCCAGCAGTTACTCTACAGGGTTCACTGAAGCTTTCTTT. This codes for CASSYSTGFTEAFF. The chain couples TRBV6-5 to TRBJ1-1; tentatively, D is TRBD1 (6 bases). The V end was cut by 0 bases, the J end by 4 bases, with 9 bases between. The CDR3 has 14 residues. CDR1 and CDR2 from the germline V gene are MNHEY and SVGAGI.